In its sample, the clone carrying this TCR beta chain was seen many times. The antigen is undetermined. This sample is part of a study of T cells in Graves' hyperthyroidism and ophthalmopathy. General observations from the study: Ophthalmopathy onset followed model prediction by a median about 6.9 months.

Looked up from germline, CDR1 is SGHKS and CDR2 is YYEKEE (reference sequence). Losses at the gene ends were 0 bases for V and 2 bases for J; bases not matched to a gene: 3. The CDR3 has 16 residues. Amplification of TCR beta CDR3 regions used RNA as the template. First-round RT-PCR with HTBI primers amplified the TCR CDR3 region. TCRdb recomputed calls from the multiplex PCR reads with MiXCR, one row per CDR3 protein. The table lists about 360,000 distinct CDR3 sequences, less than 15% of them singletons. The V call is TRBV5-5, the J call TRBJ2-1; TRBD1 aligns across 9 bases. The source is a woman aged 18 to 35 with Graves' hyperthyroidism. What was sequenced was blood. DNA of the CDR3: TGTGCCAGCAGCTTGGCGCGACAGGGGGCCTACAATGAGCAGTTCTTC. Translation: CASSLARQGAYNEQFF.